This record concerns one T cell receptor (beta chain) sequence. Its antigen is undetermined. The entirety of the isolated RNA underwent reverse transcription, so expressed TCRB transcripts were sequenced. Naive, central memory and regulatory T cell samples produced a mean of about 3.5 million reads. Sequencing was performed with immunoSEQ multiplex PCR; in TCRdb, only in-frame clones are kept and a portion is missing. The sample includes 600,000 to 700,000 clones, around 12% of them seen just once. The source of the sample is a study of beta chain features in type 1 diabetes. General study findings and limits: Patients with Type 1 diabetes showed moderately but significantly shorter TCRB CDR3s in all four CD4+ subsets.

The ends were cut back, 3 bases at V and 4 bases at J, with 13 bases in the middle. This CDR3 comprises 15 residues. The V gene's germline CDR1 is ENHRY and CDR2 SYGVKD. Sequencing was performed on naive CD4+ T cells from blood. The chain joins TRBV10-3 to TRBJ2-1; unclear D gene. The receptor comes from a man aged 30 to 45 with type 1 diabetes. The CDR3 sequence is CAISDKASPYNEQFF. CDR3 bases: TGTGCCATCAGTGATAAGGCATCACCATACAATGAGCAGTTCTTC.